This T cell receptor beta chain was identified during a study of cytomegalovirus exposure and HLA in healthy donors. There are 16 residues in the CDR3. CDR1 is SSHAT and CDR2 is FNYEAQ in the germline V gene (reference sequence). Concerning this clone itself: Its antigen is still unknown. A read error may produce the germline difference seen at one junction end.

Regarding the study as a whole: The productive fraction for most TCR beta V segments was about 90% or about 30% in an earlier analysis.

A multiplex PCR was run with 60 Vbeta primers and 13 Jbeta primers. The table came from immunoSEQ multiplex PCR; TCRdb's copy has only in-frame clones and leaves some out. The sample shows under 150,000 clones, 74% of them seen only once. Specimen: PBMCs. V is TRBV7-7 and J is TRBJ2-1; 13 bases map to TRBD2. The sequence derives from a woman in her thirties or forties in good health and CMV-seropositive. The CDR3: CASSPGLAGVYNEQFF. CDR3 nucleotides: TGTGCTAGCAGCCCAGGACTAGCGGGAGTGTACAATGAGCAGTTCTTC.